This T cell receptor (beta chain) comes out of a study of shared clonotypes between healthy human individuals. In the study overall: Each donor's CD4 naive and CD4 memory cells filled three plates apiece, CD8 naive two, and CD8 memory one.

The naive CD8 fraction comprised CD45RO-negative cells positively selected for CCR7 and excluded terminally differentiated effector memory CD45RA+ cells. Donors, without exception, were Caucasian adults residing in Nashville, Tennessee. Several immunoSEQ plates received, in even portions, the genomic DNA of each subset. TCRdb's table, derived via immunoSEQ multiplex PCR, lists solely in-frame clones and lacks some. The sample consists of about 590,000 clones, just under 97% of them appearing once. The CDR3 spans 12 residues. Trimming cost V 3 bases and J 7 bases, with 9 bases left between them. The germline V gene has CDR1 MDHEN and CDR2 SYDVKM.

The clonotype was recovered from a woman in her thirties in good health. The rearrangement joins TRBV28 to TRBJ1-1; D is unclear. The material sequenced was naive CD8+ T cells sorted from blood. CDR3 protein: CASSFRDGEAFF. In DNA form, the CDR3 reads TGTGCCAGCAGTTTTAGAGACGGTGAAGCTTTCTTT.